This is a list of T cell receptor beta chains from one sample in a study of cytomegalovirus exposure and HLA in healthy donors. Repertoires were generated with immunoSEQ multiplex PCR, while TCRdb's copy carries only in-frame clones and drops some. The table records under 200,000 clones, about 90% of them present only once. Source material: PBMCs. The receptors come from a woman aged 18-29 years in good health and CMV-seropositive. CDR3s include the opening cysteine and the closing phenylalanine or tryptophan. D genes are given only for firm matches. Clone size, where shown, is once, few, many, or a class for clones that have expanded.

V	J	D	size	DNA	CDR3
TRBV5-1	TRBJ2-1	-	-	TGCGCCAGCAGCTTGGTTAGCGGAACCTACAATGAGCAGTTCTTC	CASSLVSGTYNEQFF
TRBV4-2	TRBJ1-1	TRBD1	-	TGTGCCAGCAGCCCCTTAAAGGGCACAGGGGACACTGAAGCTTTCTTT	CASSPLKGTGDTEAFF
TRBV5-1	TRBJ2-1	-	-	TGCGCCAGCAGCTCCGACGGGGACTCCTACAATGAGCAGTTCTTC	CASSSDGDSYNEQFF
TRBV30	TRBJ1-3	TRBD1	once	TGTGCCTGGAGTGTTGGTACAGGGGGTAGGAACACCATATATTTT	CAWSVGTGGRNTIYF
TRBV2	TRBJ2-4	-	-	TGTGCCAGCAGTGAAGCTTGGGGCCCGGAGAACATTCAGTACTTC	CASSEAWGPENIQYF
TRBV15	TRBJ2-1	TRBD2	-	TGTGCCACCAGCAGGGTGGGGGGGGCCTACAATGAGCAGTTCTTC	CATSRVGGAYNEQFF
TRBV19	TRBJ1-1	-	once	TGTGCCAGTAGCGACCAACTTAGCGGTCGGACTGAAGCTTTCTTT	CASSDQLSGRTEAFF
TRBV5-1	TRBJ2-2	TRBD2	-	TGCGCCAGCAGCCTACTAGCGGGGGCTCAGGGCACCGGGGAGCTGTTTTTT	CASSLLAGAQGTGELFF
TRBV27	TRBJ2-7	TRBD2	-	TGTGCCAGCAGTTTAAGGCTAGCGGGTCCCTACGAGCAGTACTTC	CASSLRLAGPYEQYF
TRBV9	TRBJ2-3	TRBD1	-	TGTGCCACCGAGGCATTTGGACAGGGGGTAGATACGCAGTATTTT	CATEAFGQGVDTQYF
TRBV18	TRBJ2-1	-	-	TGTGCCAGCTCACCACAGAGGGTCAATGAGCAGTTCTTC	CASSPQRVNEQFF
TRBV18	TRBJ1-4	-	few	TGTGCCAGCTCACCACCTTCGGGGGGCGTTTTTGAAAAACTGTTTTTT	CASSPPSGGVFEKLFF
TRBV2	TRBJ2-5	TRBD1	-	TGTGCCAGCAGGAGGACAGGCCCCTCAAGGGGAGAGACCCAGTACTTC	CASRRTGPSRGETQYF
TRBV6-6	TRBJ1-5	-	-	TGTGCCAGCAGTTACTCGATCGTTCGGAGCAATCAGCCCCAGCATTTT	CASSYSIVRSNQPQHF
TRBV18	TRBJ1-1	-	-	TGTGCCAGCTCGCCCAGTTCAGACACTGAAGCTTTCTTT	CASSPSSDTEAFF
TRBV2	TRBJ2-7	TRBD2	-	TGTGCCAGCAGGGCGGGAGGGGGCCGGGGCGAGCAGTACTTC	CASRAGGGRGEQYF
TRBV4-1	TRBJ2-2	TRBD1	once	TGCGCCAGCAGCCAAGATTGGCAGGGGGCGAACACCGGGGAGCTGTTTTTT	CASSQDWQGANTGELFF
TRBV29-1	TRBJ1-1	TRBD1	-	TGCAGCGTTGTCGGACAGGGGGCCACTGAAGCTTTCTTT	CSVVGQGATEAFF
TRBV5-6	TRBJ2-1	TRBD2	-	TGTGCCAGCAGCTTCGCTAGCGGGAGGATCTCCTACAATGAGCAGTTCTTC	CASSFASGRISYNEQFF
TRBV5-6	TRBJ2-5	TRBD1	-	TGTGCCAGCAGCTCGGGACAGGGAGACCAAGAGACCCAGTACTTC	CASSSGQGDQETQYF
TRBV27	TRBJ2-1	TRBD2	once	TGTGCCAGCAGTTTTACCAGCGGGGCTTACAATGAGCAGTTCTTC	CASSFTSGAYNEQFF
TRBV9	TRBJ2-2	TRBD2	-	TGTGCCAGCAGCTCAGCGGGAGGTATTGTCGGGGAGCTGTTTTTT	CASSSAGGIVGELFF
TRBV27	TRBJ1-6	TRBD1	-	TGTGCCAGCAGTAATACAGGGGCCGGATCACCCCTCCACTTT	CASSNTGAGSPLHF
TRBV27	TRBJ2-2	TRBD1	-	TGTGCCAGCAGTCCGCTCGGACAGGGTACAACGGGGGAGCTGTTTTTT	CASSPLGQGTTGELFF
TRBV7-9	TRBJ2-1	TRBD2	-	TGTGCCAGCAGCTTACCCCTCCGACTAGCGGGAGTGCGAAATGAGCAGTTCTTC	CASSLPLRLAGVRNEQFF
TRBV4-1	TRBJ1-6	-	-	TGCGCCAGCAGCCAAGGGCTGGCCAGGGCGCGTTCACCCCTCCACTTT	CASSQGLARARSPLHF
TRBV27	TRBJ2-5	-	-	TGTGCCAGCAGCTCTCTAATGAGCCAAGAGACCCAGTACTTC	CASSSLMSQETQYF
TRBV7-3	TRBJ1-1	TRBD1	-	TGTGCCAGCAGCTCGACCGCAGGGGGATCAACTGAAGCTTTCTTT	CASSSTAGGSTEAFF
TRBV11-2	TRBJ2-1	-	-	TGTGCCAGCAGCTTAGTAGGGGCCTATAATGAGCAGTTCTTC	CASSLVGAYNEQFF
TRBV4-3	TRBJ2-7	TRBD2	-	TGCGCCAGCAGCCAAGGCCCGACTAGCGGGAGTTACGAGCAGTACTTC	CASSQGPTSGSYEQYF
TRBV12-5	TRBJ2-1	TRBD1	-	TGTGCTAGTGGTTTGGTACTAGGGACAGGGGCTCCCTCGGGGGGTGAGCAGTTCTTC	CASGLVLGTGAPSGGEQFF
TRBV28	TRBJ1-1	-	-	TGTGCCAGCATCTCTGAAAAAGCCCCCCGCAACACTGAAGCTTTCTTT	CASISEKAPRNTEAFF
TRBV6-1	TRBJ1-1	TRBD1	-	TGTGCCAGCAGTGGATGGGACAGGGCGAACACTGAAGCTTTCTTT	CASSGWDRANTEAFF
TRBV6-5	TRBJ1-1	TRBD1	-	TGTGCCAGCAGTTCGAGGACAGGGGGCTGGGGGACTGAAGCTTTCTTT	CASSSRTGGWGTEAFF
TRBV11-1	TRBJ2-2	TRBD1	-	TGTGCCAGCAGCGCCGAGGGGGCAGGGGGAGAGGAGCTGTTTTTT	CASSAEGAGGEELFF
TRBV7-2	TRBJ1-5	TRBD1	-	TGTGCCAGCAGCTTGGACAGGGGAGCCAATCAGCCCCAGCATTTT	CASSLDRGANQPQHF
TRBV28	TRBJ2-7	-	once	TGTGCCAGCAGTAAGCAGGGCCGCGAGCAGTACTTC	CASSKQGREQYF
TRBV11-2	TRBJ2-1	TRBD2	-	TGTGCCAGCAGCTTAGCTAGCGGACTAAATGAGCAGTTCTTC	CASSLASGLNEQFF
TRBV28	TRBJ2-2	-	-	TGTGCCAGCACGAGGGACGGGGAGCTGTTTTTT	CASTRDGELFF
TRBV4-2	TRBJ2-2	TRBD2	-	TGTGCCAGCAGCCATCTCTCCGGGACTAGCGGGGGGGCCTCCACCGGGGAGCTGTTTTTT	CASSHLSGTSGGASTGELFF
TRBV18	TRBJ1-4	-	-	TGTGCCAGCTCACCAGGGAGGAATGAAAAACTGTTTTTT	CASSPGRNEKLFF
TRBV7-6	TRBJ2-5	TRBD2	-	TGTGCCAGCAGCAGGGGACTAGGTGAGACCCAGTACTTC	CASSRGLGETQYF
TRBV30	TRBJ2-1	-	-	TGTGCCTGGAGTGTACTGGAGATGAGCTCCTACAATGAGCAGTTCTTC	CAWSVLEMSSYNEQFF
TRBV30	TRBJ2-7	-	-	TGTGCCTGGAGTCCAATTCAGGGAAATGTCAACGAGCAGTACTTC	CAWSPIQGNVNEQYF
TRBV19	TRBJ2-6	-	-	TGTGCCAGTAGCCGGACGGGAAGGCGCGGGGCCAACGTCCTGACTTTC	CASSRTGRRGANVLTF
TRBV7-2	TRBJ2-2	TRBD2	-	TGTGCCAGCAGCTTAAAGGCCCTAGCGGGGGTCGCGAACACCGGGGAGCTGTTTTTT	CASSLKALAGVANTGELFF
TRBV6-1	TRBJ1-1	-	-	TGTGCCAGCGTACGACGGGGAAACACTGAAGCTTTCTTT	CASVRRGNTEAFF
TRBV10-3	TRBJ1-5	-	-	TGTGCCATCAGTGAGTCCAGGGGAGGGTTAAGCAATCAGCCCCAGCATTTT	CAISESRGGLSNQPQHF
TRBV2	TRBJ1-5	TRBD1	once	TGTGCCAGCAGGCCGGGACAGGGAAATCAGCCCCAGCATTTT	CASRPGQGNQPQHF
TRBV4-1	TRBJ1-2	-	-	TGCGCCAGCAGCCAACAATACAGCGGCTACACCTTC	CASSQQYSGYTF
TRBV15	TRBJ2-7	-	-	TGTGCCACCAGCAGAGCAGGGTTGGGGTACGAGCAGTACTTC	CATSRAGLGYEQYF
TRBV11-3	TRBJ2-1	-	-	TGTGCCAGCAGCCCGCTAAACAATGAGCAGTTCTTC	CASSPLNNEQFF
TRBV6-1	TRBJ2-5	-	-	TGTGCCAGCAGTGACCGGACAGGGAGGGGGGAGACCCAGTACTTC	CASSDRTGRGETQYF
TRBV6-1	TRBJ1-1	-	once	TGTGCCAGCATCATGGACAGATTGAACACTGAAGCTTTCTTT	CASIMDRLNTEAFF